This TCR beta chain came from a study of post-analysis software for immune sequencing data. Study background: Some patients lacked subtype; others had relapsing-remitting, secondary progressive or progressive-relapsing disease.

The library was made from cDNA and included unique molecular identifiers. TCRdb itself ran the PCR reads through MiXCR, one entry per CDR3 protein. Of about 770,000 distinct CDR3 sequences listed, about 43% were seen once; the top ten hold approximately 4.4%. V shed 4 bases and J 7 bases; nucleotides not matched to a gene: 7. The germline V gene has CDR1 MNHNS and CDR2 SASEGT. CDR3 length: 14 amino acids. Study-wide findings and caveats: Patients carried roughly 5 TRBV segments more frequently than controls did, and TRBV5-6, TRBV5-1 and TRBV20-1 were among them.

Comments on this clonotype: Antigen unknown.

This chain links TRBV6-1 with TRBJ2-7; 10 positions match TRBD2. The receptor comes from a girl aged 10-17 years with multiple sclerosis. The sequenced sample consisted of blood. The CDR3 spells CASSALAGVGEQYF. The CDR3 DNA is TGTGCCAGCAGTGCTCTAGCGGGAGTGGGTGAGCAGTACTTC.